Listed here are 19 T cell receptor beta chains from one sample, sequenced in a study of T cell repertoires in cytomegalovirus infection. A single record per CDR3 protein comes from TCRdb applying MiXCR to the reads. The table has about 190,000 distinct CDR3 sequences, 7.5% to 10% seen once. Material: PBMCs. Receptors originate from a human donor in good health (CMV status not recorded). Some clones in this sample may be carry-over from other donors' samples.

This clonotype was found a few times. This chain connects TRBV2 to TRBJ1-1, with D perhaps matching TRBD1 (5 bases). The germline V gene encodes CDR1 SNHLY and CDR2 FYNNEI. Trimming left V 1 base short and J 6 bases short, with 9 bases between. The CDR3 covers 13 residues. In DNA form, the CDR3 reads TGTGCCAGCAGTGAAGAGTCCAGGGCTGAAGCTTTCTTT. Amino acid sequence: CASSEESRAEAFF.

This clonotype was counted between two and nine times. For the CDR3, the DNA is TGTGCCAGCAGTACGACAGTCCGTCAGCCCCAGCATTTT. Translation: CASSTTVRQPQHF. The V and J genes are TRBV6-1 and TRBJ1-5; D may be TRBD1 (5 bases). V gave up 5 bases and J gave up 6 bases, with 11 bases separating them. The CDR3 runs to 13 residues. Germline V lookup: CDR1 MNHNS, CDR2 SASEGT.

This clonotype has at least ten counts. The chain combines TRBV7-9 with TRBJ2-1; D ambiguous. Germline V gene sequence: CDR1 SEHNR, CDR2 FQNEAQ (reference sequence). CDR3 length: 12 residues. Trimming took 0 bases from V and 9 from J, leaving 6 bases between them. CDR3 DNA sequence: TGTGCCAGCAGCTTAGCGAGTGCTGAGCAGTTCTTC. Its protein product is CASSLASAEQFF.

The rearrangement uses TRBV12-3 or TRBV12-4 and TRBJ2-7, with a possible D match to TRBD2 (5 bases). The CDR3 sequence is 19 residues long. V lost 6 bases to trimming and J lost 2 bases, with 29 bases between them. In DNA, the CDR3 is TGTGCCAGCAGCCCGACTCCCTCGGCTGGTTCAAAGCGGACCTACGAGCAGTACTTC. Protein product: CASSPTPSAGSKRTYEQYF.

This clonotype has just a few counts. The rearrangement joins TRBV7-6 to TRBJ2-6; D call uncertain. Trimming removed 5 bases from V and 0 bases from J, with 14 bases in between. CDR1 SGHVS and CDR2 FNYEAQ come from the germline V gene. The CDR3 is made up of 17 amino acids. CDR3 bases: TGTGCCAGCAGCGCTCATTCTGCCCTCTCTGGGGCCAACGTCCTGACTTTC. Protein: CASSAHSALSGANVLTF.

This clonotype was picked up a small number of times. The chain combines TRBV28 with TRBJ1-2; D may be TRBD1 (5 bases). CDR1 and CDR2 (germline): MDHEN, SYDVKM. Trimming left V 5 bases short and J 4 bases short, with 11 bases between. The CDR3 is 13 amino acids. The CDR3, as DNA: TGTGCCAGCAGTCCCCGACAGCTCTATGGCTACACCTTC. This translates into CASSPRQLYGYTF.

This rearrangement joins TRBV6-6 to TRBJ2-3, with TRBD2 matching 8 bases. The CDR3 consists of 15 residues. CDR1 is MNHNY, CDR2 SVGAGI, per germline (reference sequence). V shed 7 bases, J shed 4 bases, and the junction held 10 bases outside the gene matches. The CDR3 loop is CASTLGGGLADTQYF. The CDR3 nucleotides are TGTGCCAGCACCCTCGGGGGGGGTCTCGCAGATACGCAGTATTTT.

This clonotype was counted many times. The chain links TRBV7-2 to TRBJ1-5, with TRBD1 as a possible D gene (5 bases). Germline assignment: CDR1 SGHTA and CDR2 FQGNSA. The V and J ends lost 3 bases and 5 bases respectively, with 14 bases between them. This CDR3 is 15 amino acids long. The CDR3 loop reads CASSFFSRADQPQHF. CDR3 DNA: TGTGCCAGCAGCTTTTTCTCCAGGGCCGATCAGCCCCAGCATTTT.

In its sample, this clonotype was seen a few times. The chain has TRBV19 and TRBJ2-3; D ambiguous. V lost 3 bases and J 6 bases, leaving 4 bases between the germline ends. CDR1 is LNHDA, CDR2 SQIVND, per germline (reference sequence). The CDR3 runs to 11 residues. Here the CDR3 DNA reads TGTGCCAGTAGTATGGAGGATACGCAGTATTTT. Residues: CASSMEDTQYF.

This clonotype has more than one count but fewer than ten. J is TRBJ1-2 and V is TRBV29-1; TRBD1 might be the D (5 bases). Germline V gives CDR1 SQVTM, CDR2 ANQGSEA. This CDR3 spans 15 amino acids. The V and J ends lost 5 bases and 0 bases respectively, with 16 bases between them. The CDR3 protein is CSVMGGREANYGYTF. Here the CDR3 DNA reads TGCAGCGTTATGGGCGGCAGGGAGGCTAACTATGGCTACACCTTC.

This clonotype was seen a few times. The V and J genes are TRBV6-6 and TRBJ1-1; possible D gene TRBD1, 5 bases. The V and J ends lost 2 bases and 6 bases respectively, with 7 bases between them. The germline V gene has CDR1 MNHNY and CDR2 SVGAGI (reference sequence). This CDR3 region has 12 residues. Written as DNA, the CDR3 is TGTGCCAGCAGTTACAGGGACGCTGAAGCTTTCTTT. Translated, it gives CASSYRDAEAFF.

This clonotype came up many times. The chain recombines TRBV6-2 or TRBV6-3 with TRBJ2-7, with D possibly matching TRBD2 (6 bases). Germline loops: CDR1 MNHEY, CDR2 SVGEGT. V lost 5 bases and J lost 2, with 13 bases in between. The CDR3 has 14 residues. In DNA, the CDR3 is TGTGCCAGCAGTGGGGGACTCCACACCTACGAGCAGTACTTC. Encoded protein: CASSGGLHTYEQYF.

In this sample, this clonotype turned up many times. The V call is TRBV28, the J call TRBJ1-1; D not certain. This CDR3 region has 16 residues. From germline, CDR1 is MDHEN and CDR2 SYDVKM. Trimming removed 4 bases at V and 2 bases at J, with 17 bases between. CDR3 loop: CASSSMWWEGNTEAFF. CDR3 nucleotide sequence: TGTGCCAGCAGTTCGATGTGGTGGGAGGGTAACACTGAAGCTTTCTTT.

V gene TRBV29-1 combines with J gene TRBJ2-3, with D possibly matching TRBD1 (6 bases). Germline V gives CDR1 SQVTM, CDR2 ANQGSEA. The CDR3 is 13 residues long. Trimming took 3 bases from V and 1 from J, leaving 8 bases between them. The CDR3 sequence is CSVDRGGTDTQYF. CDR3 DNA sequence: TGCAGCGTTGACAGGGGTGGCACAGATACGCAGTATTTT.

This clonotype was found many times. CDR3 loop: CASSRTDGQETQYF. Here the CDR3 DNA reads TGTGCCAGCAGCCGAACGGACGGCCAAGAGACCCAGTACTTC. This chain uses TRBV7-6 with TRBJ2-5; no firm D call. This CDR3 has 14 amino acids. V dropped 5 bases and J dropped 1 base, with 11 bases sitting between them. Germline V CDR1 and CDR2: SGHVS, FNYEAQ.

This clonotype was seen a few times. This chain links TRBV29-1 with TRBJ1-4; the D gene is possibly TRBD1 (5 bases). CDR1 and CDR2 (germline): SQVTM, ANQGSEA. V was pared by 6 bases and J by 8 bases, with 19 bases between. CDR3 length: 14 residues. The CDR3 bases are TGCAGCGTGGCACGGGACCCGGCAGACGAAAAACTGTTTTTT. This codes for CSVARDPADEKLFF.

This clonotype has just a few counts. The CDR3 sequence is CAWSVGTGIEAFF. The DNA of the CDR3 is TGTGCCTGGAGTGTCGGGACAGGGATTGAAGCTTTCTTT. The chain is built from TRBV30 and TRBJ1-1; TRBD1 matches at 9 bases. The CDR3 is made up of 13 amino acids. With V trimmed by 0 bases and J by 7 bases, 3 bases remained unmatched. Germline V gives CDR1 GTSNPN, CDR2 SVGIG (reference sequence).

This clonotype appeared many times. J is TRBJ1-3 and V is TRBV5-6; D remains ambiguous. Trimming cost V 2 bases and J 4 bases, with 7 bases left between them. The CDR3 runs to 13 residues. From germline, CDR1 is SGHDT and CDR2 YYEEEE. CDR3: CASSFGGGNTIYF. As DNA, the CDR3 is TGTGCCAGCAGCTTTGGTGGCGGAAACACCATATATTTT.

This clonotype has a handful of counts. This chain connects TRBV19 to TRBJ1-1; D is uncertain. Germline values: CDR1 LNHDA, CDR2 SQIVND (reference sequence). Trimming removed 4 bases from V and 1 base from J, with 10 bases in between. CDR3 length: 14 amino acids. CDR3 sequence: CASSTQTGNTEAFF. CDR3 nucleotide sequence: TGTGCCAGTAGTACCCAGACGGGGAACACTGAAGCTTTCTTT.